This T cell receptor (beta chain) was identified during a study of human T cells and chemical hapten exposure. TCRdb re-called the RACE reads with MiXCR, one entry per CDR3 protein. The data contain under 95,000 distinct CDR3 sequences, about 8.6% of them singletons. Germline V lookup: CDR1 SNHLY, CDR2 FYNNEI. The CDR3 runs 19 residues. The V gene end was trimmed by 7 bases and the J gene end by 1 base; junction bases not matched to a gene: 13. As for time point: healthy volunteer bleed at 2 weeks. RNA extraction used unfractionated whole blood as the source of total RNA. The chain combines TRBV2 with TRBJ2-3; 14 nucleotides match TRBD2. The sequence came from a female donor in good health. Some clones in this sample may be carry-over from other donors' samples. Input material: whole blood. CDR3 sequence (DNA): TGTGCCAGCAAGGACCCTTCGACTAGCGGGAGGGACGGCACAGATACGCAGTATTTT. Translating it yields CASKDPSTSGRDGTDTQYF.